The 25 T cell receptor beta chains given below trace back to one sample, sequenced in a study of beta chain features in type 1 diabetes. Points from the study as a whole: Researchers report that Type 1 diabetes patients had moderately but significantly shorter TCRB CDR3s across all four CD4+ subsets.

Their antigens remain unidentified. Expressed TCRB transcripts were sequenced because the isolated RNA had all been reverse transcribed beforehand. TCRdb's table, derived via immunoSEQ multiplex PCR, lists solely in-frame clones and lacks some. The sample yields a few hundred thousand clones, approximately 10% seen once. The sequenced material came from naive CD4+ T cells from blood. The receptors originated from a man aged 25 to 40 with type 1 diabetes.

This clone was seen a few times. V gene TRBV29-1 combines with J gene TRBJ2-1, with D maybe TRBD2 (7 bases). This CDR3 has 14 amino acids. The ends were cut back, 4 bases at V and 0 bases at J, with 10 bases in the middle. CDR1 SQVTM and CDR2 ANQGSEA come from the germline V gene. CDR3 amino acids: CSVGGGSSYNEQFF. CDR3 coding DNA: TGCAGCGTTGGCGGGGGCTCCTCCTACAATGAGCAGTTCTTC.

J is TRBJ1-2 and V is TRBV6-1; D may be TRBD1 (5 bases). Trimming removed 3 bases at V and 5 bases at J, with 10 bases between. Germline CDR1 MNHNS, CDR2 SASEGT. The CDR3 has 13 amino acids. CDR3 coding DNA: TGTGCCAGCAGTGACAGGGTTGGGTATGGCTACACCTTC. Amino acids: CASSDRVGYGYTF.

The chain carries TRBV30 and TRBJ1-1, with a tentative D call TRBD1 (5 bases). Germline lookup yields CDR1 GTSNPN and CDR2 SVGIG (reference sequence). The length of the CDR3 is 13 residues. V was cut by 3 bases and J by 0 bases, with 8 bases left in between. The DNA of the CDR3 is TGTGCCTGGAGGGCGGGGGTGAACACTGAAGCTTTCTTT. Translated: CAWRAGVNTEAFF.

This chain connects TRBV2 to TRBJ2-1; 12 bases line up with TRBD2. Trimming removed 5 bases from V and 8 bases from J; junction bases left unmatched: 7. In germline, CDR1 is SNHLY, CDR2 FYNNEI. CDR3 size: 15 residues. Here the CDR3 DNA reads TGTGCCAGCAGTCCGACTAGCGGGGGCTGGGATGAGCAGTTCTTC. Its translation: CASSPTSGGWDEQFF.

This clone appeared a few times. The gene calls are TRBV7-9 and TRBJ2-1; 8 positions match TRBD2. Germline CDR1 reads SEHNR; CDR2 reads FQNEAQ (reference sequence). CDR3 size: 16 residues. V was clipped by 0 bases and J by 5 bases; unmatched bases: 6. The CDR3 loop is CASSLAERGTDNEQFF. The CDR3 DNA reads TGTGCCAGCAGCTTAGCGGAGCGGGGGACCGACAATGAGCAGTTCTTC.

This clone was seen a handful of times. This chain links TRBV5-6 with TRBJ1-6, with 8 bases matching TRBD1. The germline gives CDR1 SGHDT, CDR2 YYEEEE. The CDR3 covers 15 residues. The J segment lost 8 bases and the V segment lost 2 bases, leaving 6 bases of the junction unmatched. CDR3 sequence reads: CASSFWDRPYSPLHF. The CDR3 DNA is TGTGCCAGCAGCTTTTGGGACAGGCCGTATTCACCCCTCCACTTT.

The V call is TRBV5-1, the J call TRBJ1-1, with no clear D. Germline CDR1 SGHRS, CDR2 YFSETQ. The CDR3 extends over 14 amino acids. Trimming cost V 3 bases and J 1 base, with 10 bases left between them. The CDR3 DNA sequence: TGCGCCAGCAGCTCCTCCTTATGGAACACTGAAGCTTTCTTT. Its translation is CASSSSLWNTEAFF.

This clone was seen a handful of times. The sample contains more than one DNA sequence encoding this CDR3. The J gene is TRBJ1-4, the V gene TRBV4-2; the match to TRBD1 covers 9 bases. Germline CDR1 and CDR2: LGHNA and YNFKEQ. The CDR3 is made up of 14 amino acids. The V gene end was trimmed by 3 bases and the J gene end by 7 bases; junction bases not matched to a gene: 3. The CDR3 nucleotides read TGTGCCAGCAGCCAGGGACAGGGAGGTGAAAAACTGTTTTTT. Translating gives CASSQGQGGEKLFF.

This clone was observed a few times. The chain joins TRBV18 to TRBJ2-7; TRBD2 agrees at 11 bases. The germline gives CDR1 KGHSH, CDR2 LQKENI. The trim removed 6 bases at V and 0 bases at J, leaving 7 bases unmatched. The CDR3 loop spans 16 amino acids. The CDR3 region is CASSLAGGLSSYEQYF. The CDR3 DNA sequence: TGTGCCAGCTCGCTAGCGGGGGGCCTGAGCTCCTACGAGCAGTACTTC.

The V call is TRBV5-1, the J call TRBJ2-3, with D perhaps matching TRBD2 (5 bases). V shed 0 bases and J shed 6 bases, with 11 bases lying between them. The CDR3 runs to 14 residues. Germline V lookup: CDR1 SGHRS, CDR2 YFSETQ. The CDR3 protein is CASSLASGGDTQYF. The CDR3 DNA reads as TGCGCCAGCAGCTTGGCCAGTGGCGGGGATACGCAGTATTTT.

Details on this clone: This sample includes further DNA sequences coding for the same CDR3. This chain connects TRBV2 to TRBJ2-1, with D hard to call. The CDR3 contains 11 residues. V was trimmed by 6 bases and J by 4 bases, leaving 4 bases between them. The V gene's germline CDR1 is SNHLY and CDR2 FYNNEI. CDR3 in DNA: TGTGCCAGCAGCCCATACAATGAGCAGTTCTTC. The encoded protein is CASSPYNEQFF.

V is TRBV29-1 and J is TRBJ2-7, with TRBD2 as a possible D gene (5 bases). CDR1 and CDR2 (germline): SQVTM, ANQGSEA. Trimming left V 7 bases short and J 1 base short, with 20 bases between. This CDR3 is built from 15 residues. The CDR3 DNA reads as TGCAGCGCGACTCGTCGAGGGAAAGATTCCTACGAGCAGTACTTC. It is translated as CSATRRGKDSYEQYF.

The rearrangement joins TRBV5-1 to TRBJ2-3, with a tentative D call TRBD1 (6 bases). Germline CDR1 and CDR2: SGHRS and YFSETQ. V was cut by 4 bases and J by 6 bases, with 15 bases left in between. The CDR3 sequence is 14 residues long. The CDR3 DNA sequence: TGCGCCAGCAGCCCGGGACATGAGGGGGATACGCAGTATTTT. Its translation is CASSPGHEGDTQYF.

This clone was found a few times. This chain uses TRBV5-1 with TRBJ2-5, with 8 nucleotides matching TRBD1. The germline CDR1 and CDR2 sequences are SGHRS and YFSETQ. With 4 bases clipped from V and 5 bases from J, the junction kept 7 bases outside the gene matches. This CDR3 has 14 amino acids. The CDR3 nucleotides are TGCGCCAGCAGCCCGTCAGGGGGCTTTGAGACCCAGTACTTC. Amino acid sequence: CASSPSGGFETQYF. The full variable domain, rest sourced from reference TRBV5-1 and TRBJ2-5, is KAGVTQTPRYLIKTRGQQVTLSCSPISGHRSVSWYQQTPGQGLQFLFEYFSETQRNKGNFPGRFSGRQFSNSRSEMNVSTLELGDSALYLCASSPSGGFETQYFGPGTRLLVL.

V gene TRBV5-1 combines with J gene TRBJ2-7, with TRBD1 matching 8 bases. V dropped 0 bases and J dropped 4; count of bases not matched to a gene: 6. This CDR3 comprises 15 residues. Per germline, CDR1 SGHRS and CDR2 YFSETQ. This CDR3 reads CASSLVQGAGYEQYF. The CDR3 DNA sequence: TGCGCCAGCAGCTTGGTTCAGGGGGCGGGGTACGAGCAGTACTTC.

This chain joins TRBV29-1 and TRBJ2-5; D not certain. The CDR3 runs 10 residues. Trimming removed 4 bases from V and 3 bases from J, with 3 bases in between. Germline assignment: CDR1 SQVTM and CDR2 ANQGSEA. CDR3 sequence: CSVGEETQYF. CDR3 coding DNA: TGCAGCGTTGGCGAAGAGACCCAGTACTTC.

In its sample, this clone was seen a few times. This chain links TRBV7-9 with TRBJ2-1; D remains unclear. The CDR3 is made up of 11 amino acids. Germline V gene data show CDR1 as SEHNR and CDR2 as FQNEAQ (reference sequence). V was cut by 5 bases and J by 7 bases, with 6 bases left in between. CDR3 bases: TGTGCCAGCAGCATCGGTAATGAGCAGTTCTTC. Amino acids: CASSIGNEQFF.

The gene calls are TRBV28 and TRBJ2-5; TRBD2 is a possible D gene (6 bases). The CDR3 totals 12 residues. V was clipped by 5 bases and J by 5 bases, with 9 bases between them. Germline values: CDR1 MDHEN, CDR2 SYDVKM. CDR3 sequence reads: CASSSGGETQYF. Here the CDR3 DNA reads TGTGCCAGCAGTAGTGGGGGGGAGACCCAGTACTTC.

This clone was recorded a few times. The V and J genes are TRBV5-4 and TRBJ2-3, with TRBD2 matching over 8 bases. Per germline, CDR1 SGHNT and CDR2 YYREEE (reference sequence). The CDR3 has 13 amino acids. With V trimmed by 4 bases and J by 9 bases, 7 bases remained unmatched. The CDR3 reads CASSPPAGGTQYF. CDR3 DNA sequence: TGTGCCAGCAGCCCACCGGCGGGGGGAACGCAGTATTTT.

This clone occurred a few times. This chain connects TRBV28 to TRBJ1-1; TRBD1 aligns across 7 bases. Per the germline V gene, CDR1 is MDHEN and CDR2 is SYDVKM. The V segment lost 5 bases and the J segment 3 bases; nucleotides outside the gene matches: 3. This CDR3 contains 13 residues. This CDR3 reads CASSRGLYTEAFF. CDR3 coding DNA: TGTGCCAGCAGTAGGGGGCTGTACACTGAAGCTTTCTTT. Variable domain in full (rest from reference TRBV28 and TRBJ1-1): DVKVTQSSRYLVKRTGEKVFLECVQDMDHENMFWYRQDPGLGLRLIYFSYDVKMKEKGDIPEGYSVSREKKERFSLILESASTNQTSMYLCASSRGLYTEAFFGQGTRLTVV.

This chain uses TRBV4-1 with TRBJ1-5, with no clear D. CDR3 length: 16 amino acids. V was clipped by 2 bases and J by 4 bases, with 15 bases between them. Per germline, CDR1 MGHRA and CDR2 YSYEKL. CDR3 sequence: CASSQSPIRENQPQHF. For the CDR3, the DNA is TGCGCCAGCAGCCAATCCCCCATTAGGGAGAATCAGCCCCAGCATTTT.

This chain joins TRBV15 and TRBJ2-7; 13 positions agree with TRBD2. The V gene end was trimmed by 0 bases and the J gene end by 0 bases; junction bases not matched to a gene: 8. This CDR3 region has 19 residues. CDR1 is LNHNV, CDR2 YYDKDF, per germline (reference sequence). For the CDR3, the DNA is TGTGCCACCAGCAGAGATGCGACTAGCGGGGGGCCAAGCTCCTACGAGCAGTACTTC. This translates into CATSRDATSGGPSSYEQYF.

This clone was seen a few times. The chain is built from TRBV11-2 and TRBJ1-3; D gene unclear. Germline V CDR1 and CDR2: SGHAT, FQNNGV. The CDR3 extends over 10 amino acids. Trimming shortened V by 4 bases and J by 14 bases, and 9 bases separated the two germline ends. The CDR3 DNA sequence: TGTGCCAGCAGCTCCGAGGGCCTATATTTT. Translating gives CASSSEGLYF.

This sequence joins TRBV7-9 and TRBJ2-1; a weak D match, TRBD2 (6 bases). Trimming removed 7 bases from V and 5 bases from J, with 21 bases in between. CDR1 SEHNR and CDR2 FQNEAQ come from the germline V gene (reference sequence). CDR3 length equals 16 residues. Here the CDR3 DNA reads TGTGCCAGCATCGTTGGGCGGAGACTAGAAGACAATGAGCAGTTCTTC. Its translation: CASIVGRRLEDNEQFF. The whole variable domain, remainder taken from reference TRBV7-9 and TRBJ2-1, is DTGVSQNPRHKITKRGQNVTFRCDPISEHNRLYWYRQTLGQGPEFLTYFQNEAQLEKSRLLSDRFSAERPKGSFSTLEIQRTEQGDSAMYLCASIVGRRLEDNEQFFGPGTRLTVL.

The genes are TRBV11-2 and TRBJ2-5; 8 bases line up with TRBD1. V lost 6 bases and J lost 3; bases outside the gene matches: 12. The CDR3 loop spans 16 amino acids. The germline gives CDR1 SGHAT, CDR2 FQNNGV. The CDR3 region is CASRARGRGLKETQYF. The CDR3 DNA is TGTGCCAGCAGGGCAAGGGGCAGGGGGCTGAAAGAGACCCAGTACTTC.